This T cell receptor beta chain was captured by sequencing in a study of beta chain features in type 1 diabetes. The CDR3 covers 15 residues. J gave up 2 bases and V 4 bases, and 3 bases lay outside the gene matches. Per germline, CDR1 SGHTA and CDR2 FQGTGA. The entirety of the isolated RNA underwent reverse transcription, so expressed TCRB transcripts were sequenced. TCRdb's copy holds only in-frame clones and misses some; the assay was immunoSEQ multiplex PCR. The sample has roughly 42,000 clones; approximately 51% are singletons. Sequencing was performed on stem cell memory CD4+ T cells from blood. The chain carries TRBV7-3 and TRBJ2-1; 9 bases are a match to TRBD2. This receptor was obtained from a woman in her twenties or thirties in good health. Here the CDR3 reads CASSSAGGTYNEQFF. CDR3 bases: TGTGCCAGCAGCTCAGCGGGAGGTACCTACAATGAGCAGTTCTTC.